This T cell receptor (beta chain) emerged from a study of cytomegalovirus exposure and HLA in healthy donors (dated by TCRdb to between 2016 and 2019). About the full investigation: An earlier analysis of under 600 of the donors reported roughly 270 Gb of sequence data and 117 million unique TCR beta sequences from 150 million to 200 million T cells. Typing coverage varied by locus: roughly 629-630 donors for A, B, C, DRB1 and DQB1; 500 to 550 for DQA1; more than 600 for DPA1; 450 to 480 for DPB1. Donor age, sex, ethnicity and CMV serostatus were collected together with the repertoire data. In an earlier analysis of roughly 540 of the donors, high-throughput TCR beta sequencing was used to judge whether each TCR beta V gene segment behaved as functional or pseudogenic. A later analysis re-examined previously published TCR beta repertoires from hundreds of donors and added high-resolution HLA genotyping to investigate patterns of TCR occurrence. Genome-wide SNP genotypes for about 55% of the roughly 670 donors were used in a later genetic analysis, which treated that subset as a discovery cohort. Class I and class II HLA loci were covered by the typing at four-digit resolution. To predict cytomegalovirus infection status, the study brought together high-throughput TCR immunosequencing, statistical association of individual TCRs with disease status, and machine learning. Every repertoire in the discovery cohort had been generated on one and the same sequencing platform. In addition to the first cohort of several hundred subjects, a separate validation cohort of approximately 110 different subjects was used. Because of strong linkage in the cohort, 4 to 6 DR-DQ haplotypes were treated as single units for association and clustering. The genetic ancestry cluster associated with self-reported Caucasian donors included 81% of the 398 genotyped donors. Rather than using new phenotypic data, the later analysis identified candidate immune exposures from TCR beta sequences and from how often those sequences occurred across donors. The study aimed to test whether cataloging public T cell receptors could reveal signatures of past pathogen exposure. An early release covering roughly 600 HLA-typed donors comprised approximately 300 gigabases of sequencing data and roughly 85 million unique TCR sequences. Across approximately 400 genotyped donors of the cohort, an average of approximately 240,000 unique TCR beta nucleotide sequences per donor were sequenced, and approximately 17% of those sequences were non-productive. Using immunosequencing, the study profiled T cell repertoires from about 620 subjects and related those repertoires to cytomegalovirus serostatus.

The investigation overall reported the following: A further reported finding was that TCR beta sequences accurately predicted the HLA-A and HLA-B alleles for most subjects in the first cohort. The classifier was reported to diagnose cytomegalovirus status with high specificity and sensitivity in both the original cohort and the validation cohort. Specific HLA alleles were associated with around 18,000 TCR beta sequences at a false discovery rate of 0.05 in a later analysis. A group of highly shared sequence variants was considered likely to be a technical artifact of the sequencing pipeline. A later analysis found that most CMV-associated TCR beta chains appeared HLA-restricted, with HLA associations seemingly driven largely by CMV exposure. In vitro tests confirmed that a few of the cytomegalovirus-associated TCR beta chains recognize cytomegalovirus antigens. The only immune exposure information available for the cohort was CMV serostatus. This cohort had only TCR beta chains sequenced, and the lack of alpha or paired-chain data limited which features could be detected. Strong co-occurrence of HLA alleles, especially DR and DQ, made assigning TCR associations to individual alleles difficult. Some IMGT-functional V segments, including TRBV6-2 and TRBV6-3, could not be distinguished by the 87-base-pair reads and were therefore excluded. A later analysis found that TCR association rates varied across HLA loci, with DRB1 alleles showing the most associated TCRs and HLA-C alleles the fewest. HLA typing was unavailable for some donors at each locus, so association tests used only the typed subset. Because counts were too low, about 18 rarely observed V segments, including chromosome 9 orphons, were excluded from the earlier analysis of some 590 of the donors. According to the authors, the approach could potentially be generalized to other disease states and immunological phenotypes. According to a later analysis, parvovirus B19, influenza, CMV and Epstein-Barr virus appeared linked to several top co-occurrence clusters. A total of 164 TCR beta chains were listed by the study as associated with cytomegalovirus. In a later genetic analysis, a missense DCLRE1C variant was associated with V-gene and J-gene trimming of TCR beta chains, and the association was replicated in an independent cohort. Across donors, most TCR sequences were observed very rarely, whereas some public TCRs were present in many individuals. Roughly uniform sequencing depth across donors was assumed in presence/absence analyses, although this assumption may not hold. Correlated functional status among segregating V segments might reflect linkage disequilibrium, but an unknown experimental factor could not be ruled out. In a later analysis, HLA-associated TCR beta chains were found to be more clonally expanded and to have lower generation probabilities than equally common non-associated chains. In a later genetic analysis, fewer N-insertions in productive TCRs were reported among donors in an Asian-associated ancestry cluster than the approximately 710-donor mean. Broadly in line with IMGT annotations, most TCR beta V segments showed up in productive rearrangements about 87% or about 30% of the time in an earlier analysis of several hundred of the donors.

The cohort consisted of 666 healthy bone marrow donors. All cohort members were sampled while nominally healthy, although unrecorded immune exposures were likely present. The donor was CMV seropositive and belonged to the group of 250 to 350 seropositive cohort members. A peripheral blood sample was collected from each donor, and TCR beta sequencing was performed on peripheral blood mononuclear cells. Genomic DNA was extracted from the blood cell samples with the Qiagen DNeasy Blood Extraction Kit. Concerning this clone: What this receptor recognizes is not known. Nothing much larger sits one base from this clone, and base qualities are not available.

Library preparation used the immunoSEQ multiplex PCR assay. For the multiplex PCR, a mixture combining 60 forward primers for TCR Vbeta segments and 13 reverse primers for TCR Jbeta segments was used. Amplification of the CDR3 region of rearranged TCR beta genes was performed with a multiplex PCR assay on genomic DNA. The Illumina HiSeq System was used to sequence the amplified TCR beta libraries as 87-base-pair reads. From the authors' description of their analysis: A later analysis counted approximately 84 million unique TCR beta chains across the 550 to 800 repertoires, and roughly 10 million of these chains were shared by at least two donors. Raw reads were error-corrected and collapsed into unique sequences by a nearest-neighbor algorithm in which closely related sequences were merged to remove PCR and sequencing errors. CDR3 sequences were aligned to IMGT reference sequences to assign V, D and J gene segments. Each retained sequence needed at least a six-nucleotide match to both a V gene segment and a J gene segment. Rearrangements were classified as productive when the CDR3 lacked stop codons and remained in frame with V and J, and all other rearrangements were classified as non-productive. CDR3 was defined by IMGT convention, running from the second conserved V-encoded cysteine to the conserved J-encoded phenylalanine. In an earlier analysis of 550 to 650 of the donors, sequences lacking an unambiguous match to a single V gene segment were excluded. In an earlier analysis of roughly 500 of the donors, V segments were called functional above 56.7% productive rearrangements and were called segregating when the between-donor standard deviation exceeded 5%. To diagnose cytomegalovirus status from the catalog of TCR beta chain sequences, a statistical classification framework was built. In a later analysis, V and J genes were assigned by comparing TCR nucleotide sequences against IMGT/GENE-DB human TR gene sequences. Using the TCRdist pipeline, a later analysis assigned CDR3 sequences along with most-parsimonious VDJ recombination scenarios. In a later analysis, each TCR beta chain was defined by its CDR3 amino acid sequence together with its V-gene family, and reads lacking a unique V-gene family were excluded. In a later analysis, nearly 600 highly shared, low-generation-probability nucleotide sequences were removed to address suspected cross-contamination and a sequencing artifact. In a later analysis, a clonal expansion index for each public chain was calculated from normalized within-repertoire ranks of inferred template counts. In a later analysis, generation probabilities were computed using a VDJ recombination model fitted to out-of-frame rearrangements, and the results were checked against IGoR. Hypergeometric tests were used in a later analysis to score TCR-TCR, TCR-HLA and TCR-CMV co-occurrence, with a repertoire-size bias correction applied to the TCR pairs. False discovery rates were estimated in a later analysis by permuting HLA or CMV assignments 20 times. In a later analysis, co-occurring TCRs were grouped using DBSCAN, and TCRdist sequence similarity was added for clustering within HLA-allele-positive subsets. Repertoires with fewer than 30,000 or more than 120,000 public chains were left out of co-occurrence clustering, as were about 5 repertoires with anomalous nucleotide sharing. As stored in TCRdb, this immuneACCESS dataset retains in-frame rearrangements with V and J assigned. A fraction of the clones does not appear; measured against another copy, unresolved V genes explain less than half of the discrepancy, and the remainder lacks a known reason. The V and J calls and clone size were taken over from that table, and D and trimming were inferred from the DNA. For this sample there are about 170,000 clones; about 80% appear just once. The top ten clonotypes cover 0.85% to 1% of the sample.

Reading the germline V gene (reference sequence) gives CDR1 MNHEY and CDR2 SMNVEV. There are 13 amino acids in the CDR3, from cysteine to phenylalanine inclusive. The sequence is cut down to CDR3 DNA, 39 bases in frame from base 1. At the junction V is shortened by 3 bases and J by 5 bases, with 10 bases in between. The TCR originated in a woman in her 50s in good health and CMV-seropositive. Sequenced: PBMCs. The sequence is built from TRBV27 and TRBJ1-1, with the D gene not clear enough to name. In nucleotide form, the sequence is TGTGCCAGCAGTTTCTGGCCCGGGACTGAAGCTTTCTTT. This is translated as CASSFWPGTEAFF.